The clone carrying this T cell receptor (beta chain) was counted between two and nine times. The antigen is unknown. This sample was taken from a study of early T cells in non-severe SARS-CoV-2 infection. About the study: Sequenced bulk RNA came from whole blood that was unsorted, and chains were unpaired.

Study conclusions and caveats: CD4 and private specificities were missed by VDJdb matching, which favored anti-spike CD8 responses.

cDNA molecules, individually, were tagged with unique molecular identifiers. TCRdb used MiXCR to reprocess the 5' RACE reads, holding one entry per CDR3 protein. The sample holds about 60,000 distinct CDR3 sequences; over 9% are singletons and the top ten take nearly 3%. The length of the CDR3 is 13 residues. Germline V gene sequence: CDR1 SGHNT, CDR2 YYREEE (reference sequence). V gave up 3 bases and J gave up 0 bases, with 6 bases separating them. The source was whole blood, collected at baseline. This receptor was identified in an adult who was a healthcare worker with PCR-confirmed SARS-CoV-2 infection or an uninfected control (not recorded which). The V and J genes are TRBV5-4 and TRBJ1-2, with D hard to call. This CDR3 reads CASSYQANYGYTF. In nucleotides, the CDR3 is TGTGCCAGCAGCTACCAAGCTAACTATGGCTACACCTTC.